These 5 T cell receptor beta chains were all obtained from the same sample, sequenced in a study of T cell responses to AZD1222 COVID-19 vaccine. The table came from immunoSEQ multiplex PCR; TCRdb's copy has only in-frame clones and leaves some out. This sample has approximately 150,000 clones; just over 90% occur once, and the top ten carry around 1.3%. Material: peripheral blood, obtained 28 days after the second AZD1222 dose. The receptors derive from an adult who received the AZD1222 COVID-19 vaccine.

The chain recombines TRBV2 with TRBJ2-7; D possibly uses TRBD1 or TRBD2 (5 bases each). The CDR3 has 10 residues. The V gene lost 8 bases and the J gene lost 4 bases, with 6 bases spanning the gap. The germline V gene has CDR1 SNHLY and CDR2 FYNNEI. CDR3 protein: CASGGYEQYF. The CDR3 nucleotides read TGTGCCAGCGGGGGATACGAGCAGTACTTC.

This clone was seen only a few times. The V call is TRBV7-8, the J call TRBJ1-2, with D unresolved. V was shortened by 2 bases and J by 4 bases, with 14 bases between the two germline ends. The CDR3 has 15 amino acids. Per germline, CDR1 SGHVS and CDR2 FQNEAQ. CDR3 region: CASSLSWQATYGYTF. The CDR3 DNA is TGTGCCAGCAGCTTAAGTTGGCAGGCAACCTATGGCTACACCTTC.

This sequence joins TRBV5-8 and TRBJ2-3; possibly TRBD1 for D (5 bases). Germline V gene sequence: CDR1 SGHTS, CDR2 YDEGEE. The CDR3 extends over 17 amino acids. Between the trimmed V and J ends, which lost 0 bases and 1 base, there was a span of 15 bases. The CDR3 nucleotides are TGTGCCAGCAGCTTGGCCTCGTTAGGGGTTGGCACAGATACGCAGTATTTT. This sequence encodes CASSLASLGVGTDTQYF.

The V call is TRBV7-7, the J call TRBJ2-5; maybe TRBD2 (6 bases). Trimming cost V 4 bases and J 1 base, with 13 bases left between them. The germline V gene has CDR1 SSHAT and CDR2 FNYEAQ (reference sequence). The CDR3 extends over 15 amino acids. The CDR3 reads CASSSAAGAQETQYF. The DNA for the CDR3 is TGTGCCAGCAGCTCCGCAGCGGGTGCCCAAGAGACCCAGTACTTC.

The gene calls are TRBV18 and TRBJ1-5; the D gene is possibly TRBD1 (6 bases). V gave up 3 bases and J gave up 6 bases, with 12 bases separating them. Germline assignment: CDR1 KGHSH and CDR2 LQKENI. CDR3 length equals 14 residues. CDR3 protein: CASSPLQGSQPQHF. The CDR3 DNA sequence: TGTGCCAGCTCACCGCTACAGGGATCTCAGCCCCAGCATTTT.